This T cell receptor (beta chain) is from a study of beta chain features in type 1 diabetes. Study-level findings and limits: Naive, central memory and Treg TCRB repertoires appeared more alike in patients than in healthy donors. Researchers report that Type 1 diabetes patients had moderately but significantly shorter TCRB CDR3s across all four CD4+ subsets. PCR might favor shorter templates, equally in patients and controls.

CDR3 size: 13 residues. The germline gives CDR1 SNHLY, CDR2 FYNNEI. The isolated RNA, all of it, was reverse transcribed, so expressed TCRB transcripts were what got sequenced. Naive, central memory and regulatory T cell samples produced a mean of about 3.5 million reads. Profiling relied on immunoSEQ multiplex PCR, and the TCRdb table lists in-frame clones only, not all of them. This table holds more than 300,000 clones, around 9.6% found once. Only a few counts were recorded for this clone. The antigen is unknown. At one end, the junction sequence differs from germline, possibly due to a read error. The identical CDR3 is also encoded by other nucleotide sequences in the sample.

The specimen was central memory CD4+ T cells from blood. This receptor was obtained from a man aged 25-45 years with type 1 diabetes. V usage is TRBV2 and J usage is TRBJ2-6; the D is unclear. CDR3 residues: CASRESGANVLTF. In DNA form, the CDR3 reads TGTGCCAGCCGTGAGTCTGGGGCCAACGTCCTGACTTTC.